These T cell receptor beta chains were read from a single sample in a study of early T cells in non-severe SARS-CoV-2 infection. From the 5' RACE reads, TCRdb called clonotypes with MiXCR, one entry per CDR3 protein. The sample lists 20,000 to 25,000 distinct CDR3 sequences, 5.5% to 7% occurring once. Specimen: whole blood. These receptors came from an adult who was a healthcare worker with PCR-confirmed SARS-CoV-2 infection or an uninfected control (not recorded which). Each CDR3 is given with its conserved first and last residue. Each record gives: V gene, D gene, clone size, J gene, CDR3 DNA, CDR3 protein. A D gene is named only where the DNA matches it firmly. A clone size is listed for some rows: how often the clone was seen (once, few, many), or a class if it is expanded.

V gene: TRBV27
D gene: -
clone size: -
J gene: TRBJ2-1
CDR3 DNA: TGTGCCAGCAGTTTCGATGCCACCAGCTCCTACAATGAGCAGTTCTTC
CDR3 protein: CASSFDATSSYNEQFF

V gene: TRBV5-1
D gene: -
clone size: many
J gene: TRBJ2-3
CDR3 DNA: TGCGCCAGCAGGGGAGGCGTGAACAGAATTACAGATACGCAGTATTTT
CDR3 protein: CASRGGVNRITDTQYF

V gene: TRBV5-1
D gene: -
clone size: many
J gene: TRBJ2-7
CDR3 DNA: TGCGCCCAGAATTCGGGGGCCTCCTACGAGCAGTACTTC
CDR3 protein: CAQNSGASYEQYF

V gene: TRBV11-1
D gene: TRBD1
clone size: many
J gene: TRBJ2-5
CDR3 DNA: TGTGCCAGCAGCTACGGGGACAGGTCCGATGGGACCCAGTACTTC
CDR3 protein: CASSYGDRSDGTQYF

V gene: TRBV2
D gene: -
clone size: many
J gene: TRBJ2-2
CDR3 DNA: TGTGCCAGCAGGGTGGACTCGGTAGGGAACACCGGGGAGCTGTTTTTT
CDR3 protein: CASRVDSVGNTGELFF

V gene: TRBV6-5
D gene: -
clone size: many
J gene: TRBJ1-6
CDR3 DNA: TGTGCCAGCGGCATCGGGGCGCATGGGGATTCACCCCTCCACTTT
CDR3 protein: CASGIGAHGDSPLHF

V gene: TRBV7-9
D gene: -
clone size: many
J gene: TRBJ2-3
CDR3 DNA: TGTGCCAGCAGCCAAGACGGGACACTCAGCACAGATACGCAGTATTTT
CDR3 protein: CASSQDGTLSTDTQYF

V gene: TRBV6-5
D gene: TRBD1
clone size: many
J gene: TRBJ2-7
CDR3 DNA: TGTGCCAGCAGCCGGGGACAGGGTTGGTACGAGCAGTACTTC
CDR3 protein: CASSRGQGWYEQYF

V gene: TRBV29-1
D gene: -
clone size: many
J gene: TRBJ1-1
CDR3 DNA: TGCAGCGTTGGAAGGACAGTGAACACTGAAGCTTTCTTT
CDR3 protein: CSVGRTVNTEAFF

V gene: TRBV19
D gene: -
clone size: many
J gene: TRBJ2-1
CDR3 DNA: TGTGCCAGTAGTATCCGTCCTCCTTACAAACTCAATGAGCAGTTCTTC
CDR3 protein: CASSIRPPYKLNEQFF

V gene: TRBV14
D gene: -
clone size: few
J gene: TRBJ2-5
CDR3 DNA: TGTGCCAGCAGCCAAGGGGGAAGCTGGACCCAGTACTTC
CDR3 protein: CASSQGGSWTQYF

V gene: TRBV5-6
D gene: -
clone size: many
J gene: TRBJ1-1
CDR3 DNA: TGTGCCAGCAGCTTGAGGGCGAACACTGAAGCTTTCTTT
CDR3 protein: CASSLRANTEAFF

V gene: TRBV28
D gene: -
clone size: many
J gene: TRBJ1-1
CDR3 DNA: TGTGCCAGCAGTCCATTTTCGGACACTGAAGCTTTCTTT
CDR3 protein: CASSPFSDTEAFF

V gene: TRBV2
D gene: -
clone size: few
J gene: TRBJ1-1
CDR3 DNA: TGTGCCAGCAGAGGAGGGGCCACGGGGGACACTGAAGCTTTCTTT
CDR3 protein: CASRGGATGDTEAFF

V gene: TRBV20-1
D gene: TRBD2
clone size: -
J gene: TRBJ2-7
CDR3 DNA: TGCAGTGCTAGCTTTGCGGGGGGACCACGAGAGCAGTACTTC
CDR3 protein: CSASFAGGPREQYF

V gene: TRBV4-3
D gene: TRBD1
clone size: few
J gene: TRBJ2-1
CDR3 DNA: TGCGCCAGCAGCCAATCAGACAGGGTCGATGAGCAGTTCTTC
CDR3 protein: CASSQSDRVDEQFF

V gene: TRBV29-1
D gene: -
clone size: many
J gene: TRBJ1-2
CDR3 DNA: TGCAGCGTTGAACAGCAAAACTATGGCTACACCTTC
CDR3 protein: CSVEQQNYGYTF

V gene: TRBV6-2/TRBV6-3
D gene: -
clone size: many
J gene: TRBJ1-6
CDR3 DNA: TGTGCCAGCAGTTACCTCAGGGAACCAACCCTCCACTTT
CDR3 protein: CASSYLREPTLHF

V gene: TRBV4-2
D gene: -
clone size: few
J gene: TRBJ1-5
CDR3 DNA: TGTGCCAGCAGCCAAGCTCCAGGGGAGCCCCAGCATTTT
CDR3 protein: CASSQAPGEPQHF

V gene: TRBV6-5
D gene: -
clone size: many
J gene: TRBJ2-5
CDR3 DNA: TGTGCCAGCAGTGCCTCCGGTGGGGGGCGCCTTCGAGAGACCCAGTACTTC
CDR3 protein: CASSASGGGRLRETQYF

V gene: TRBV4-3
D gene: -
clone size: -
J gene: TRBJ1-1
CDR3 DNA: TGCGCCAGCAGCCAGCTGGGGGCCTCGTTCTTT
CDR3 protein: CASSQLGASFF

V gene: TRBV29-1
D gene: -
clone size: many
J gene: TRBJ2-1
CDR3 DNA: TGCAGCACCGACAGGTTCTCCTACAATGAGCAGTTCTTC
CDR3 protein: CSTDRFSYNEQFF

V gene: TRBV19
D gene: TRBD1
clone size: many
J gene: TRBJ1-2
CDR3 DNA: TGTGCCAGTAACACCGGGACAGGGTCCTATGGCTACACCTTC
CDR3 protein: CASNTGTGSYGYTF

V gene: TRBV28
D gene: -
clone size: few
J gene: TRBJ2-6
CDR3 DNA: TGTGCCAGCAGAAGTCCCTACAGCTCTGGGGCCAACGTCCTGACTTTC
CDR3 protein: CASRSPYSSGANVLTF

V gene: TRBV21-1
D gene: -
clone size: medium-sized
J gene: TRBJ1-1
CDR3 DNA: TGTGCCAGCAGCAAGGGGGGGCGCAGAGACCGCTTT
CDR3 protein: CASSKGGRRDRF

V gene: TRBV27
D gene: -
clone size: many
J gene: TRBJ1-2
CDR3 DNA: TGTGCCAGCAGTTATTCCCCAGACCTGGGCTACACCTTC
CDR3 protein: CASSYSPDLGYTF

V gene: TRBV7-2
D gene: TRBD2
clone size: -
J gene: TRBJ2-7
CDR3 DNA: TGTGCCAGCAGCACCCCTGGGAGGGGCTACGAGCAGTACTTC
CDR3 protein: CASSTPGRGYEQYF

V gene: TRBV19
D gene: -
clone size: many
J gene: TRBJ2-6
CDR3 DNA: TGTGCCACCCGGGTTGGTGGGGCCAACGTCCTGACTTTC
CDR3 protein: CATRVGGANVLTF

V gene: TRBV7-8
D gene: -
clone size: -
J gene: TRBJ1-5
CDR3 DNA: TGTGCCAGCAGGCAGGGGCTCAATCAGCCCCAGCATTTT
CDR3 protein: CASRQGLNQPQHF

V gene: TRBV12-5
D gene: -
clone size: many
J gene: TRBJ1-1
CDR3 DNA: TGTGCTAGTGGTTTGGGGGGTACCACTGAAGCTTTCTTT
CDR3 protein: CASGLGGTTEAFF

V gene: TRBV7-9
D gene: -
clone size: few
J gene: TRBJ2-1
CDR3 DNA: TGTGCCAGCAGCTTAATGGCAGGGGCTTACAATGAGCAGTTCTTC
CDR3 protein: CASSLMAGAYNEQFF

V gene: TRBV5-1
D gene: TRBD2
clone size: few
J gene: TRBJ2-5
CDR3 DNA: TGCGCCAGCAGCTGGGGCGGGGGAGAAGAGACCCAGTACTTC
CDR3 protein: CASSWGGGEETQYF

V gene: TRBV5-6
D gene: -
clone size: many
J gene: TRBJ2-3
CDR3 DNA: TGTGCCAGCAGCTTGGTGACAGATACGCAGTATTTT
CDR3 protein: CASSLVTDTQYF

V gene: TRBV20-1
D gene: TRBD1
clone size: many
J gene: TRBJ2-1
CDR3 DNA: TGCAGTGCTAGAGGCATGTTAGGTAGGGACAGACACAATGAGCAGTTCTTC
CDR3 protein: CSARGMLGRDRHNEQFF

V gene: TRBV7-6
D gene: -
clone size: few
J gene: TRBJ2-7
CDR3 DNA: TGTGCCAGCAGCTTCAGCACCCCTGGGGTCTACGAGCAGTACTTC
CDR3 protein: CASSFSTPGVYEQYF

V gene: TRBV6-5
D gene: -
clone size: many
J gene: TRBJ1-2
CDR3 DNA: TGTGCCAGCAGTTACGGGACGGATGCTAACTATGGCTACACCTTC
CDR3 protein: CASSYGTDANYGYTF

V gene: TRBV7-9
D gene: -
clone size: -
J gene: TRBJ1-2
CDR3 DNA: TGTGCCAGCAGTTTGGGCAACTATGGCTACACCTTC
CDR3 protein: CASSLGNYGYTF

V gene: TRBV4-1
D gene: TRBD1
clone size: -
J gene: TRBJ2-2
CDR3 DNA: TGCGCCAGCAGCCACGGTGACAGGGAGTCCAGGGAGCTGTTTTTT
CDR3 protein: CASSHGDRESRELFF

V gene: TRBV20-1
D gene: -
clone size: -
J gene: TRBJ1-5
CDR3 DNA: TGCAGTGCTAGCCGGATGTATAGCAATCAGCCCCAGCATTTT
CDR3 protein: CSASRMYSNQPQHF

V gene: TRBV29-1
D gene: -
clone size: many
J gene: TRBJ1-1
CDR3 DNA: TGCAGCGTTGTTTTGTCGAACACTGAAGCTTTCTTT
CDR3 protein: CSVVLSNTEAFF

V gene: TRBV28
D gene: TRBD1
clone size: many
J gene: TRBJ2-7
CDR3 DNA: TGTGCCAGCAGTCCAACGGGACAGGGGAGCTACGAGCAGTACTTC
CDR3 protein: CASSPTGQGSYEQYF

V gene: TRBV28
D gene: -
clone size: few
J gene: TRBJ2-5
CDR3 DNA: TGTGCCAGCGGGCAGATCCAAGAGACCCAGTACTTC
CDR3 protein: CASGQIQETQYF

V gene: TRBV6-6
D gene: -
clone size: -
J gene: TRBJ2-7
CDR3 DNA: TGTGCCAGCAGTTCGAACCGGGGAGGGACAGGAGCCTACGAGCAGTACTTC
CDR3 protein: CASSSNRGGTGAYEQYF

V gene: TRBV27
D gene: TRBD1
clone size: few
J gene: TRBJ2-7
CDR3 DNA: TGTGCCAGCAGATCCTGGGACAGGGAGTTTCCCTACGAGCAGTACTTC
CDR3 protein: CASRSWDREFPYEQYF

V gene: TRBV5-1
D gene: TRBD2
clone size: -
J gene: TRBJ2-3
CDR3 DNA: TGCGCCAGCAGCTTCGGCGGGGGAGGGCAGTATTTT
CDR3 protein: CASSFGGGGQYF

V gene: TRBV7-6
D gene: -
clone size: few
J gene: TRBJ1-3
CDR3 DNA: TGTGCCAGCAGCTCAGGCGGACGCCTTAGCTCTGAAAACACCATATATTTT
CDR3 protein: CASSSGGRLSSENTIYF

V gene: TRBV13
D gene: -
clone size: many
J gene: TRBJ2-7
CDR3 DNA: TGTGCCAGCAGCCCCAGCTGGACTGCGTCCTACGAGCAGTACTTC
CDR3 protein: CASSPSWTASYEQYF

V gene: TRBV25-1
D gene: TRBD2
clone size: many
J gene: TRBJ2-5
CDR3 DNA: TGTGCCAGCAGTGAATGGGGACTAGCGGGGCTAGAGACCCAGTACTTC
CDR3 protein: CASSEWGLAGLETQYF

V gene: TRBV6-5
D gene: -
clone size: few
J gene: TRBJ1-4
CDR3 DNA: TGTGCCAGCAGTTACACCTACTCAGGGGCTAATGAAAAACTGTTTTTT
CDR3 protein: CASSYTYSGANEKLFF

V gene: TRBV18
D gene: -
clone size: many
J gene: TRBJ2-1
CDR3 DNA: TGTGCTACAAGAAACAACCCGGTTGACAATGAGCAGTTCTTC
CDR3 protein: CATRNNPVDNEQFF

V gene: TRBV29-1
D gene: TRBD2
clone size: many
J gene: TRBJ2-1
CDR3 DNA: TGCAGCACGGCCGCAAGCGGGGGGGCAGGAAATGAGCAGTTCTTC
CDR3 protein: CSTAASGGAGNEQFF

V gene: TRBV19
D gene: TRBD1
clone size: medium-sized
J gene: TRBJ1-5
CDR3 DNA: TGTGCCAGTAGTGGCGGCGACAGGGGGAAGCATTTT
CDR3 protein: CASSGGDRGKHF

V gene: TRBV6-5
D gene: -
clone size: medium-sized
J gene: TRBJ1-2
CDR3 DNA: TGTGCCAGCAGTTACCAAGAGGGAAGTGGACGATATGGCTACACCTTC
CDR3 protein: CASSYQEGSGRYGYTF

V gene: TRBV12-3/TRBV12-4
D gene: -
clone size: -
J gene: TRBJ2-7
CDR3 DNA: TGTGCCAGCTCGGCTCAACAGGGAGGTTTGGGCGAGCAGTACTTC
CDR3 protein: CASSAQQGGLGEQYF

V gene: TRBV28
D gene: TRBD2
clone size: many
J gene: TRBJ2-3
CDR3 DNA: TGTGCCAGCAGTTTATCGGGGCGGGGGAGCGGGGATACGCAGTATTTT
CDR3 protein: CASSLSGRGSGDTQYF

V gene: TRBV6-1
D gene: TRBD2
clone size: -
J gene: TRBJ2-4
CDR3 DNA: TGTGCCACCGCTAGCGGGGGGGCCACGAACATTCAGTACTTC
CDR3 protein: CATASGGATNIQYF

V gene: TRBV7-9
D gene: TRBD1
clone size: many
J gene: TRBJ1-2
CDR3 DNA: TGTGCCAGCAGTACAGGACAGGAAGACCACTATGGCTACACCTTC
CDR3 protein: CASSTGQEDHYGYTF

V gene: TRBV7-6
D gene: TRBD2
clone size: few
J gene: TRBJ2-3
CDR3 DNA: TGTGCCAGCAGCTTAGAGGCTAGCGGGAGATCTAGCACAGATACGCAGTATTTT
CDR3 protein: CASSLEASGRSSTDTQYF